These 30 T cell receptor beta chains were all obtained from the same sample, sequenced in a study of blood T cell repertoires in COVID-19. Sequencing was performed with immunoSEQ multiplex PCR; in TCRdb, only in-frame clones are kept and a portion is missing. The top ten hold 3% to 4.5% of the sample, which has hundreds of thousands of clones, 82% seen once. The sample comprised peripheral blood. These receptors all stem from a woman of 80 years or more with acute or convalescent COVID-19.

J is TRBJ2-1 and V is TRBV29-1; a possible D gene is TRBD1 (5 bases). The CDR3 has 12 residues. Germline V CDR1 and CDR2: SQVTM, ANQGSEA. CDR3 region: CRGANSYNEQFF. As DNA, the CDR3 is TGCAGAGGGGCCAACTCCTACAATGAGCAGTTCTTC.

The rearrangement links TRBV29-1 to TRBJ1-1; D call uncertain. Germline CDR1 SQVTM, CDR2 ANQGSEA. The V and J ends lost 0 bases and 0 bases respectively, with 5 bases between them. CDR3 length: 13 residues. The CDR3: CSVEETLNTEAFF. CDR3 in DNA: TGCAGCGTTGAAGAGACTTTGAACACTGAAGCTTTCTTT.

The chain couples TRBV27 to TRBJ1-1; weak D call: TRBD1 (6 bases). CDR1 and CDR2 (germline): MNHEY, SMNVEV (reference sequence). V lost 5 bases to trimming and J lost 1 base, with 8 bases between them. The CDR3 sequence is 13 residues long. The CDR3 reads CASSRDTNTEAFF. The CDR3 DNA reads TGTGCCAGCAGTCGGGACACGAACACTGAAGCTTTCTTT.

The chain carries TRBV6-5 and TRBJ1-6, with TRBD1 identical over 10 bases. The trim removed 2 bases at V and 9 bases at J, leaving 4 bases unmatched. CDR1 and CDR2 (germline): MNHEY, SVGAGI. The CDR3 extends over 15 amino acids. In DNA, the CDR3 is TGTGCCAGCAGTTACCGACAGGGGGCGGGTTCACCCCTCCACTTT. It translates to CASSYRQGAGSPLHF.

The chain combines TRBV7-8 with TRBJ2-3; possible D gene TRBD2, 6 bases. Germline CDR1 is SGHVS and CDR2 is FQNEAQ. CDR3 length: 15 residues. V lost 5 bases and J lost 5, with 17 bases in between. Here the CDR3 DNA reads TGTGCCAGCAGCCGAGGTGGGGTGGGGGGAGATACGCAGTATTTT. Its translation is CASSRGGVGGDTQYF.

The chain joins TRBV7-3 to TRBJ2-1, with 15 nucleotides matching TRBD2. The CDR3 is 16 amino acids. After removal of 5 bases from V and 7 bases from J, the junction contained 6 bases not matched to a gene. Germline loops: CDR1 SGHTA, CDR2 FQGTGA. CDR3 sequence (DNA): TGTGCCAGCAGCCCGGGACTAGCGGGGGGACGTAATGAGCAGTTCTTC. Translating it yields CASSPGLAGGRNEQFF. Complete variable domain (other parts from reference TRBV7-3 and TRBJ2-1): GAGVSQTPSNKVTEKGKYVELRCDPISGHTALYWYRQSLGQGPEFLIYFQGTGAADDSGLPNDRFFAVRPEGSVSTLKIQRTERGDSAVYLCASSPGLAGGRNEQFFGPGTRLTVL.

In its sample, this clone was seen once. The chain has TRBV3-1 (or the pseudogene TRBV3-2) and TRBJ1-1, with TRBD1 matching over 9 bases. This CDR3 contains 13 residues. V trimming: 7 bases; J trimming: 4 bases; junction bases outside the gene matches: 4. Germline V gene sequence: CDR1 LGHDT, CDR2 YNNKEL (reference sequence). This CDR3 reads CASTGQGVTEAFF. The CDR3 bases are TGTGCCAGCACGGGACAGGGAGTCACTGAAGCTTTCTTT.

The chain carries TRBV3-1 (or the pseudogene TRBV3-2) and TRBJ1-4, with D tentatively TRBD1 (6 bases). The CDR3 sequence is 15 residues long. Trimming pared 4 bases from V and 8 bases from J, leaving 17 bases between. Germline-derived CDR1 and CDR2 are LGHDT and YNNKEL (reference sequence). CDR3 DNA sequence: TGTGCCAGCAGCCCGAGAGCAGGGGCGTACGAAAAACTGTTTTTT. Its protein is CASSPRAGAYEKLFF.

A single count supports this clone. The chain recombines TRBV28 with TRBJ1-5; 11 nucleotides align to TRBD1. Trimming at V came to 2 bases and at J to 5 bases, leaving 5 bases not matched to a gene. This CDR3 is built from 16 residues. The germline V gene encodes CDR1 MDHEN and CDR2 SYDVKM. DNA of the CDR3: TGTGCCAGCAGTTTAGTGGGGACAGGGGGTTATCAGCCCCAGCATTTT. Its translation is CASSLVGTGGYQPQHF.

J is TRBJ2-5 and V is TRBV10-3; 8 nucleotides agree with TRBD2. J was trimmed by 3 bases and V by 4 bases; bases with no gene match: 4. The CDR3 consists of 14 residues. The germline CDR1 and CDR2 sequences are ENHRY and SYGVKD. CDR3 in amino acids: CAISAGGVEETQYF. CDR3 DNA: TGTGCCATCAGTGCCGGGGGGGTGGAAGAGACCCAGTACTTC.

The chain joins TRBV3-1 (or the pseudogene TRBV3-2) to TRBJ2-3; 12 bases align to TRBD2. This CDR3 is built from 16 residues. V gave up 5 bases and J gave up 3 bases; unmatched junction bases: 6. The germline gives CDR1 LGHDT, CDR2 YNNKEL (reference sequence). This CDR3 reads CASSSSSGGATDTQYF. In DNA, the CDR3 is TGTGCCAGCAGCTCGTCTAGCGGGGGGGCAACAGATACGCAGTATTTT.

The chain links TRBV7-2 to TRBJ1-3; the match to TRBD1 covers 7 bases. Germline V CDR1 and CDR2: SGHTA, FQGNSA. After removal of 5 bases from V and 7 bases from J, the junction contained 5 bases not matched to a gene. The CDR3 has 13 amino acids. Written as DNA, the CDR3 is TGTGCCAGCAGCCCCGAACAGGGGAACACCATATATTTT. It is translated as CASSPEQGNTIYF.

J is TRBJ1-3 and V is TRBV5-3, with no clear D. Being an ORF, TRBV5-3 has a function that is uncertain. This CDR3 contains 14 residues. Trimming removed 6 bases at V and 4 bases at J, with 14 bases between. The CDR3 reads CARTPGGGGNTIYF. For the CDR3, the DNA is TGTGCCAGAACCCCAGGAGGAGGGGGAAACACCATATATTTT.

This CDR3 reads CASRNGGVYNEQFF. CDR3 sequence (DNA): TGTGCCAGCAGGAACGGGGGGGTCTACAATGAGCAGTTCTTC. The J gene is TRBJ2-1, the V gene TRBV6-5; 8 bases map to TRBD2. V gave up 6 bases and J gave up 3 bases; unmatched junction bases: 4. Germline CDR1 is MNHEY and CDR2 is SVGAGI. CDR3 length equals 14 residues.

This sequence joins TRBV9 and TRBJ1-1; 7 bases agree with TRBD1. Trimming took 4 bases from V and 0 from J; bases not matched to a gene: 6. From germline, CDR1 is SGDLS and CDR2 YYNGEE. The CDR3 sequence is 15 residues long. Written as DNA, the CDR3 is TGTGCCAGCAGCCAGGGACAGTTCATGAACACTGAAGCTTTCTTT. It specifies CASSQGQFMNTEAFF.

The V gene is TRBV7-9, the J gene TRBJ1-4, with a possible D match to TRBD1 (6 bases). The germline V gene encodes CDR1 SEHNR and CDR2 FQNEAQ (reference sequence). The CDR3 consists of 15 residues. V was clipped by 3 bases and J by 2 bases, with 10 bases between them. The DNA for the CDR3 is TGTGCCAGCAGCTTCTGGACAGCGACTAATGAAAAACTGTTTTTT. Protein sequence: CASSFWTATNEKLFF.

J is TRBJ2-1 and V is TRBV7-2, with TRBD1 matching over 10 bases. Germline CDR1 SGHTA, CDR2 FQGNSA. The trim removed 5 bases at V and 0 bases at J, leaving 7 bases unmatched. There are 17 residues in the CDR3. The CDR3 sequence is CASSPRTGGSSYNEQFF. The CDR3 DNA reads TGTGCCAGCAGCCCGAGGACAGGGGGATCCTCCTACAATGAGCAGTTCTTC.

This clone was counted a single time. The rearrangement joins TRBV19 to TRBJ2-7, with TRBD1 identical over 9 bases. Germline CDR1 reads LNHDA; CDR2 reads SQIVND (reference sequence). The CDR3 contains 15 residues. J gave up 6 bases and V 5 bases, and 11 bases lay outside the gene matches. CDR3 DNA: TGTGCCAGTAGTGTGGAAGGGACAGGGTCGGGCGAGCAGTACTTC. Translating gives CASSVEGTGSGEQYF.

V and J are TRBV7-2 and TRBJ1-4, with TRBD1 matching over 7 bases. Germline V gives CDR1 SGHTA, CDR2 FQGNSA. This CDR3 has 16 residues. V lost 1 base to trimming and J lost 7 bases; unmatched junction nucleotides: 9. This CDR3 reads CASSLGLGRGSEKLFF. The CDR3 region has the DNA TGTGCCAGCAGCTTAGGTCTGGGCAGGGGGAGTGAAAAACTGTTTTTT.

The V and J genes are TRBV6-8 and TRBJ2-1; TRBD2 is a possible D gene (6 bases). Trimming removed 3 bases at V and 6 bases at J, with 21 bases between. CDR1 and CDR2 from the germline V gene are MNHGY and SAAAGT. The CDR3 runs to 17 residues. The CDR3 DNA sequence: TGTGCCAGCAGTTATGGCGGATGGCGGGGCCTTCTCAATGAGCAGTTCTTC. Amino acid sequence: CASSYGGWRGLLNEQFF.

The chain is built from TRBV3-1 (or the pseudogene TRBV3-2) and TRBJ1-1, with TRBD1 identical over 9 bases. The V gene end was trimmed by 3 bases and the J gene end by 4 bases; junction bases not matched to a gene: 6. The CDR3 extends over 15 amino acids. In germline, CDR1 is LGHDT, CDR2 YNNKEL (reference sequence). The CDR3 reads CASSHTGGMGTEAFF. DNA of the CDR3: TGTGCCAGCAGCCACACAGGGGGCATGGGCACTGAAGCTTTCTTT.

This clone was seen a handful of times. The chain carries TRBV4-3 and TRBJ2-1; 9 bases are shared with TRBD2. The CDR3 is 19 amino acids. Trimming removed 0 bases from V and 0 bases from J; junction bases left unmatched: 9. Germline V gives CDR1 LGHNA, CDR2 YSLEER. The chain's CDR3 is CASSQDLLAGKSSYNEQFF. The DNA of the CDR3 is TGCGCCAGCAGCCAAGATTTGCTAGCGGGAAAGAGCTCCTACAATGAGCAGTTCTTC.

The chain joins TRBV5-1 to TRBJ2-1, with D maybe TRBD1 (5 bases). This CDR3 is 15 amino acids long. Trimming stripped 0 bases from V and 4 bases from J, with 11 bases between. From germline, CDR1 is SGHRS and CDR2 YFSETQ. CDR3 sequence (DNA): TGCGCCAGCAGCTTGGCCCTTGACAGTTACAATGAGCAGTTCTTC. Translated: CASSLALDSYNEQFF.

The rearrangement joins TRBV5-8 to TRBJ1-3, with a tentative D call TRBD1 (6 bases). V shed 3 bases and J shed 0 bases, with 13 bases lying between them. This CDR3 comprises 16 residues. The germline gives CDR1 SGHTS, CDR2 YDEGEE. CDR3 DNA sequence: TGTGCCAGCAGCTCTCCCGGACAGTCCTCTGGAAACACCATATATTTT. Residues: CASSSPGQSSGNTIYF.

This chain links TRBV2 with TRBJ1-2, with TRBD1 identical over 7 bases. Looked up from germline, CDR1 is SNHLY and CDR2 is FYNNEI. V lost 6 bases and J lost 8; bases outside the gene matches: 6. The CDR3 has 12 amino acids. CDR3 coding DNA: TGTGCCAGCAGGGCGGCAGGGGGGGGCTACACCTTC. This translates into CASRAAGGGYTF.

V and J are TRBV3-1 (or the pseudogene TRBV3-2) and TRBJ2-3; 11 bases are a match to TRBD2. Germline V gives CDR1 LGHDT, CDR2 YNNKEL (reference sequence). The ends lost 4 bases at V and 5 bases at J; junction bases unmatched: 8. The CDR3 extends over 16 amino acids. DNA for the CDR3: TGTGCCAGCAGCCTTATTAGCGGGGGGGCGGGAGATACGCAGTATTTT. Its translation: CASSLISGGAGDTQYF.

The chain uses TRBV4-3 and TRBJ1-2, with 9 bases matching TRBD1. Losses at the gene ends were 1 base for V and 5 bases for J; bases not matched to a gene: 5. The CDR3 loop spans 15 amino acids. Germline V gene sequence: CDR1 LGHNA, CDR2 YSLEER. This CDR3 is CASSQGTGEAYGYTF. For the CDR3, the DNA is TGCGCCAGCAGCCAAGGGACAGGGGAGGCTTATGGCTACACCTTC.

This chain uses TRBV27 with TRBJ1-4; 8 bases fit TRBD1. The V segment lost 6 bases and the J segment 1 base; nucleotides outside the gene matches: 4. Per germline, CDR1 MNHEY and CDR2 SMNVEV (reference sequence). This CDR3 has 15 amino acids. CDR3 in amino acids: CASSPRGRTNEKLFF. As DNA, the CDR3 is TGTGCCAGCAGCCCCAGGGGGCGAACTAATGAAAAACTGTTTTTT.

The genes are TRBV7-8 and TRBJ1-1; D is undetermined. V was cut by 3 bases and J by 4 bases, with 15 bases left in between. The CDR3 is 15 amino acids. In germline, CDR1 is SGHVS, CDR2 FQNEAQ. This chain's CDR3 is CASSFNLGSGTEAFF. CDR3 nucleotides: TGTGCCAGCAGCTTTAATTTGGGGAGTGGCACTGAAGCTTTCTTT.

This chain links TRBV6-5 with TRBJ2-3; TRBD2 aligns across 9 bases. The germline gives CDR1 MNHEY, CDR2 SVGAGI. The CDR3 has 15 amino acids. V lost 7 bases, J lost 2 bases, and 7 bases stayed unmatched. DNA for the CDR3: TGTGCCAGCACCTCAGCGGGGGGCTACACAGATACGCAGTATTTT. Its translation: CASTSAGGYTDTQYF.